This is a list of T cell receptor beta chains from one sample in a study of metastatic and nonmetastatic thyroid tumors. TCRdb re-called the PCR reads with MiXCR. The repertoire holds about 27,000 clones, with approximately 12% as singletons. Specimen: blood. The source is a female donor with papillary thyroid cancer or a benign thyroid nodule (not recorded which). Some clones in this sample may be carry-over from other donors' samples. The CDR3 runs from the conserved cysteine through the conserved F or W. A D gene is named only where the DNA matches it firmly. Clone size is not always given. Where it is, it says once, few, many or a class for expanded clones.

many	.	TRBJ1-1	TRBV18	TGTGCCAGCTCACCGGGACCGCTAAACACTGAAGCTTTCTTT	CASSPGPLNTEAFF
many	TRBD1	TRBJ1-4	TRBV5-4	TGTGCCAGCAGCTTCGGACAGGGAAACGAAAAACTGTTTTTT	CASSFGQGNEKLFF
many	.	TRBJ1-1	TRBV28	TGTGCCAGCAGGCCTCTCTTGGGACTGAAGAACACTGAAGCTTTCTTT	CASRPLLGLKNTEAFF
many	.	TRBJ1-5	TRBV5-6	TGTGCCAGCTCTCTAGGGAGCAATCAGCCCCAGCATTTT	CASSLGSNQPQHF
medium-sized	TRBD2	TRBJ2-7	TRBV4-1	TGCGCCAGCAGCCAAGATTACGGGAGGACCTACGAGCAGTACTTC	CASSQDYGRTYEQYF
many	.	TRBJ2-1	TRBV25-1	TGTGCCAGCAGTGAATATTTGGGTGAGCAGTTCTTC	CASSEYLGEQFF
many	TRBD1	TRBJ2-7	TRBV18	TGTGCCAGCTCAACGACAGGGGACGAGCAGTACTTC	CASSTTGDEQYF
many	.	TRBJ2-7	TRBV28	TGTGCCAGCAGCACCCAGCACAGGGCCCCCTACGAGCAGTACTTC	CASSTQHRAPYEQYF
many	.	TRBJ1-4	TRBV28	TGTGCCAGCCGACCAGACATTCACTGGGAAAAACTGTTTTTT	CASRPDIHWEKLFF
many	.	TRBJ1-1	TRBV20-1	TGCAGTGCTAAAGAGGGGGGCAGGTTGAACACTGAAGCTTTCTTT	CSAKEGGRLNTEAFF
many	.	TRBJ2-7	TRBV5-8	TGTGCCAGCAGCCCCAGGGGGGGACAATACGAGCAGTACTTC	CASSPRGGQYEQYF
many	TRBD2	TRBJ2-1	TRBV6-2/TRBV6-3	TGTGCCACCGATCTCGGACTAGCGGGAGGGCCGGGTGAGCAGTTCTTC	CATDLGLAGGPGEQFF
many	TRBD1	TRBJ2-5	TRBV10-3	TGTGCCATCAGGGGGACAGGGGAAGAGACCCAGTACTTC	CAIRGTGEETQYF
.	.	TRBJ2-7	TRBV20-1	TGCAGTGCTAGAGATCGGCGACAGTTCTACGAGCAGTACTTC	CSARDRRQFYEQYF
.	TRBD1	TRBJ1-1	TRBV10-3	TGTGCCATCAGTGAGTCTACAGTCCCGGGACAGGTCCGGCGCACTGAAGCTTTCTTT	CAISESTVPGQVRRTEAFF
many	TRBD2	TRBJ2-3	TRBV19	TGTGCCAGTAGTGCAAGGACTAGCGGGAGTGATACGCAGTATTTT	CASSARTSGSDTQYF
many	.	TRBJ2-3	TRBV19	TGTGCCAGTAGTACTATATCCGCAGATACGCAGTATTTT	CASSTISADTQYF
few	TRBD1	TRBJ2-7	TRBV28	TGTACCAGCACAACCCCAGGGGGCAGAGGGCAGTACTTC	CTSTTPGGRGQYF
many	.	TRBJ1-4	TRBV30	TGTGCCTGGAGTTCTCAGGAGGGGTATGAAAAACTGTTTTTT	CAWSSQEGYEKLFF
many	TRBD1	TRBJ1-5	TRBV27	TGTGCCAGCAGTTTCCAGGGACAGGTTAATCAGCCCCAGCATTTT	CASSFQGQVNQPQHF
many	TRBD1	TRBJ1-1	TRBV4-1	TGCGCCAGCAGCCACCCAACTACCCCACTGGGGACAGGGACGGTACGTGAAGCTTTCTTT	CASSHPTTPLGTGTVREAFF
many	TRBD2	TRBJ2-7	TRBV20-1	TGCAGTGTCAGCGGGGGCATCTACGAGCAGTACTTC	CSVSGGIYEQYF
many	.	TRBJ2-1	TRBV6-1	TGTGCCAGCAGAACCCAGGGGGGGGCTTACAATGAGCAGTTCTTC	CASRTQGGAYNEQFF
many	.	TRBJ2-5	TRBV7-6	TGTGCCAGCAGCCCTGGGGGGACCCAGTACTTC	CASSPGGTQYF
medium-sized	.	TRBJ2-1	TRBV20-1	TGCAGTGCTAGAGATCCCGGATCCGGGTATGAGCAGTTCTTC	CSARDPGSGYEQFF
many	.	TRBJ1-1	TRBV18	TGTGCCAGCTCGAGGACGGCTTCGAACACTGAAGCTTTCTTT	CASSRTASNTEAFF
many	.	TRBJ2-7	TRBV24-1	TGTGCCACCAGTGTAGGTGGGAGCTCCTACGAGCAGTACTTC	CATSVGGSSYEQYF
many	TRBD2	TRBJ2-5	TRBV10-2	TGCGCCAGTCGACGCGGACTAGCGGGAGGTGGGGAGACCCAGTACTTC	CASRRGLAGGGETQYF
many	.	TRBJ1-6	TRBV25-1	TGTGCCAGCAGGGAAAGAGGGAGTGGATCACCCCTCCACTTT	CASRERGSGSPLHF
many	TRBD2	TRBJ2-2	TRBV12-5	TGTGCTAGTGGTGAAGCGGGAGTAATTACCGGGGAGCTGTTTTTT	CASGEAGVITGELFF
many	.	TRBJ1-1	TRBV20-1	TGCAGTGCTAGAGCTGCGAACACTGAAGCTTTCTTT	CSARAANTEAFF
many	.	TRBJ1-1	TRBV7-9	TGTGCCAGCAGCTTAGCCGCAGGGGCCTACTCTGAAGCTTTCTTT	CASSLAAGAYSEAFF
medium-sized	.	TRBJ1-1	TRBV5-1	TGCGCCAGCAGCTTGGGGTGGGACCGGGGCACTGAAGCTTTCTTT	CASSLGWDRGTEAFF
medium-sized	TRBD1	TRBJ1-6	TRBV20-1	TGCAGTGGCAGGACAGGGAATAATTCACCCCTCCACTTT	CSGRTGNNSPLHF
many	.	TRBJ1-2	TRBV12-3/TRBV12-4	TGTGCCAGCAGTTTTGGGTTGGGGGCCTACTATGGCTACACCTTC	CASSFGLGAYYGYTF
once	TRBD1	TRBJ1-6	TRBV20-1	TGCAGTGCAAAAGGACAGGGCGGTTCACCCCTCCACTTT	CSAKGQGGSPLHF
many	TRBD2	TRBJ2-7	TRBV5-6	TGTGCCGGCAGCTTGGGCGGTAGCGGGAGATTCTACGAGCAGTACTTC	CAGSLGGSGRFYEQYF
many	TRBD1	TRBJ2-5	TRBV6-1	TGTGCCAGCACCCGGGACAGGGGGCAAGAGACCCAGTACTTC	CASTRDRGQETQYF
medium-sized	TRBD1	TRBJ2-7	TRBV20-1	TGCAGTGCTAACAGGGGGCAGAGCGAGCAGTACTTC	CSANRGQSEQYF
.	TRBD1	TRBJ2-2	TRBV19	TGTGCCAGTAGTGCCCGACAGGGTGGCGCCGGGGAGCTGTTTTTT	CASSARQGGAGELFF
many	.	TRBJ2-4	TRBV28	TGTGCCAGCAACCACGGGTCTCTTAACATTCAGTACTTC	CASNHGSLNIQYF
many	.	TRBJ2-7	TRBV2	TGTGCCAGCAGTGACGCAGGGTACGAGCAGTACTTC	CASSDAGYEQYF
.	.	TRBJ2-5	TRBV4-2	TGTGCCAGCAGCCAACGGGTCCGACAACCCCTGACGGGAGAGACCCAGTACTTC	CASSQRVRQPLTGETQYF
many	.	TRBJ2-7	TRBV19	TGTGCCAGTAGTATGGCGGGTGGCTACGAGCAGTACTTC	CASSMAGGYEQYF
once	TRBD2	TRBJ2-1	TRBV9	TGTGCCAGCAGCGTAGCAGCAACCGTAGCGGGAGTGTACAATGAGCAGTTCTTC	CASSVAATVAGVYNEQFF
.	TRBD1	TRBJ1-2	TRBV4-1	TGCGCCAGCAGCCAAGGGGACAGTCTCAGCTACACCTTC	CASSQGDSLSYTF
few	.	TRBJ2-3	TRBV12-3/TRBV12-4	TGTGCCAGCAGTTCCCCCTCCTGGGGGTTCATAACAGATACGCAGTATTTT	CASSSPSWGFITDTQYF
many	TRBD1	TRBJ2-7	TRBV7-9	TGTGCCAGCAGTCTATCCGGGACAGGGTTTTACGAGCAGTACTTC	CASSLSGTGFYEQYF
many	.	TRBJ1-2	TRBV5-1	TGCGCCAGCAGCTTGGACGGATTTAGCGGCTACACCTTC	CASSLDGFSGYTF
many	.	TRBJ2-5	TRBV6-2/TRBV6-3	TGTGCCAGCAGTTACTCGAGTGGGTTGGGGATGGAGACCCAGTACTTC	CASSYSSGLGMETQYF
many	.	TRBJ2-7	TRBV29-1	TGCAGCGTTAGGACTCCTTCCTACGAGCAGTACTTC	CSVRTPSYEQYF
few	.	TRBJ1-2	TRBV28	TGTGCCAGCAGTCCTCCAGAGGGTTTCGGCTACACCTTC	CASSPPEGFGYTF
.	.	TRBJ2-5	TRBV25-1	TGTGCCAGCAGTGACTCGGGGCGCTCAATACAAGAGACCCAGTACTTC	CASSDSGRSIQETQYF
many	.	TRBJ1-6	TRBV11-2	TGTGCCAGCAGCCGACGATATGACAGAGACAATAATTCACCCCTCCACTTT	CASSRRYDRDNNSPLHF